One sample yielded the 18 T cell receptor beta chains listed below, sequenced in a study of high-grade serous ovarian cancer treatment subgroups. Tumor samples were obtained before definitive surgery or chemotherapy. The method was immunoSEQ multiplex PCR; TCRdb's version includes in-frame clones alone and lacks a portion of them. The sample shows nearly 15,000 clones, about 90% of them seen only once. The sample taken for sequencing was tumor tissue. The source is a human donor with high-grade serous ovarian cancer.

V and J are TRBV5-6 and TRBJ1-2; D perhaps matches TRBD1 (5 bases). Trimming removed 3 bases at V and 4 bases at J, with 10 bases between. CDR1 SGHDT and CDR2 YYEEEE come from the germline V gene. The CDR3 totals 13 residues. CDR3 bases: TGTGCCAGCAGCTCGGGGGTGGGCTATGGCTACACCTTC. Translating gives CASSSGVGYGYTF.

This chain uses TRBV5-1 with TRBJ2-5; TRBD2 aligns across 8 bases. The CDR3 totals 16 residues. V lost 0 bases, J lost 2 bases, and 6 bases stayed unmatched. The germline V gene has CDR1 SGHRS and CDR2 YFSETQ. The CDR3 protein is CASSLGGGGPQETQYF. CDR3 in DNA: TGCGCCAGCAGCTTGGGTGGCGGGGGGCCTCAAGAGACCCAGTACTTC.

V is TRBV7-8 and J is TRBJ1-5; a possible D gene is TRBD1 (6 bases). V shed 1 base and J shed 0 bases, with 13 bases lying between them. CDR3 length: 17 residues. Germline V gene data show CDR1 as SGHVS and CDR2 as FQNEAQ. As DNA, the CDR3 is TGTGCCAGCAGCTTAGGGTACAGGGAATATAGCAATCAGCCCCAGCATTTT. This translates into CASSLGYREYSNQPQHF.

The CDR3 DNA sequence: TGCGCCAGCAGCTACCAGGGGGTCGGAAACACCATATATTTT. It encodes CASSYQGVGNTIYF. The rearrangement uses TRBV5-1 and TRBJ1-3; 7 bases fit TRBD1. V shed 3 bases, J shed 4 bases, and the junction held 4 bases outside the gene matches. The CDR3 loop spans 14 amino acids. Germline V CDR1 and CDR2: SGHRS, YFSETQ.

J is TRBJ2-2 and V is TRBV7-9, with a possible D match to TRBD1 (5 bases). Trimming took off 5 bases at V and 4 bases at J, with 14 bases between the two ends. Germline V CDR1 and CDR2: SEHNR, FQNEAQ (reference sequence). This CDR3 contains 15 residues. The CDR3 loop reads CASSARRDSTGELFF. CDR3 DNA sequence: TGTGCCAGCAGCGCCCGCCGAGACAGCACCGGGGAGCTGTTTTTT.

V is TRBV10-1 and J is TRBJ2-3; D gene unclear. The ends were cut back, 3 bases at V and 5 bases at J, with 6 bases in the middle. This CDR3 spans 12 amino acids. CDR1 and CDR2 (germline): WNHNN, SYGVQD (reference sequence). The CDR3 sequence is CASSDLRDTQYF. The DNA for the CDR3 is TGCGCCAGCAGTGATCTTCGAGATACGCAGTATTTT.

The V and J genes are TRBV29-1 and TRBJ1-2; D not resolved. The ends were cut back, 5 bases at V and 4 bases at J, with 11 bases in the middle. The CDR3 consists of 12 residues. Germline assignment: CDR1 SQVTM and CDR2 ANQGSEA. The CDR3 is CSVLRTPYGYTF. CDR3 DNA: TGCAGCGTTCTCAGGACCCCCTATGGCTACACCTTC. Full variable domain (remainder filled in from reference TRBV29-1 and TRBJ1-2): SAVISQKPSRDICQRGTSLTIQCQVDSQVTMMFWYRQQPGQSLTLIATANQGSEATYESGFVIDKFPISRPNLTFSTLTVSNMSPEDSSIYLCSVLRTPYGYTFGSGTRLTVV.

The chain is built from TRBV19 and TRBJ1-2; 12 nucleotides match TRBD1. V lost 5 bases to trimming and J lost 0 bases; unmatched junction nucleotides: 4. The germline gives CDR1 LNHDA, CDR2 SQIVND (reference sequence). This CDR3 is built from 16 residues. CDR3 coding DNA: TGTGCCAGTAGTCTGGGACAGGGGGCTTCTAACTATGGCTACACCTTC. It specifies CASSLGQGASNYGYTF. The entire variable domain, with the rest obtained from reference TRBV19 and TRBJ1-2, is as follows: DGGITQSPKYLFRKEGQNVTLSCEQNLNHDAMYWYRQDPGQGLRLIYYSQIVNDFQKGDIAEGYSVSREKKESFPLTVTSAQKNPTAFYLCASSLGQGASNYGYTFGSGTRLTVV.

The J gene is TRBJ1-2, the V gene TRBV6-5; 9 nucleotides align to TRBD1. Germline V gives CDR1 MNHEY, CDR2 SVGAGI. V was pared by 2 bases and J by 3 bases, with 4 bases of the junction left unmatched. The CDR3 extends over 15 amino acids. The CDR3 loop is CASSYHRTGDYGYTF. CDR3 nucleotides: TGTGCCAGCAGTTACCATCGGACAGGGGACTATGGCTACACCTTC.

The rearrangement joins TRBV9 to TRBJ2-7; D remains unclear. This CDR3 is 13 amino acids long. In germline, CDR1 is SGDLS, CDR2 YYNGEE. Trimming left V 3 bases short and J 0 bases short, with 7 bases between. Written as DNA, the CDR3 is TGTGCCAGCAGCGAGGGCGGCTCCTACGAGCAGTACTTC. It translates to CASSEGGSYEQYF.

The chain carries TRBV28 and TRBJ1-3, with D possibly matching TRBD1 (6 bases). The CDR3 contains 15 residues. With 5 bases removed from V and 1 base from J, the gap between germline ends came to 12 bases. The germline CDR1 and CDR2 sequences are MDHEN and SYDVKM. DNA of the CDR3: TGTGCCAGCAGTCAACAGGGAGGATCTGGAAACACCATATATTTT. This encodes CASSQQGGSGNTIYF.

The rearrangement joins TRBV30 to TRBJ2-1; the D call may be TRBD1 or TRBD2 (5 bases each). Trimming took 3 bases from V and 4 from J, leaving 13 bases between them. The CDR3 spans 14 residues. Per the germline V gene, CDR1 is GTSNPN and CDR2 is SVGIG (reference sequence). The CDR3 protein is CAWRERGLYNEQFF. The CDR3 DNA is TGTGCCTGGAGAGAGAGGGGCCTTTACAATGAGCAGTTCTTC.

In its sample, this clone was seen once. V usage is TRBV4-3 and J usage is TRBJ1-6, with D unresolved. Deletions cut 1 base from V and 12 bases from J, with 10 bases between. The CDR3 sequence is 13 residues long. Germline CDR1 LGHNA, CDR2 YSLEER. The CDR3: CASSQALGGPLHF. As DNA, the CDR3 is TGCGCCAGCAGCCAAGCCTTGGGCGGACCCCTCCACTTT.

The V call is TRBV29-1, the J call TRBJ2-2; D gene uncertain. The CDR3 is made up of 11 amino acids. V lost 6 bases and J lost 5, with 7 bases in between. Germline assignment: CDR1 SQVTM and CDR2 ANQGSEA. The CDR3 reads CSVGSTGELFF. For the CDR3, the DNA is TGCAGCGTCGGGTCGACCGGGGAGCTGTTTTTT.

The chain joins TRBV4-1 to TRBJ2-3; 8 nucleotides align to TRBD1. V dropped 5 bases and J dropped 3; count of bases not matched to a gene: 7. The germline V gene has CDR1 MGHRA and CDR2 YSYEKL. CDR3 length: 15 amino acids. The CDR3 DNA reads TGCGCCAGCAGCATCACAGGGGGGTATACAGATACGCAGTATTTT. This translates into CASSITGGYTDTQYF.

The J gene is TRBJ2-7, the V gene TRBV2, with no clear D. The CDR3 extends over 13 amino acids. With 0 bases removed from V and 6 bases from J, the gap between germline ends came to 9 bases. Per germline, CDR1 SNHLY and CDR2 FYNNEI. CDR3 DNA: TGTGCCAGCAGTGAAGCCTGGGATTCCGAGCAGTACTTC. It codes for CASSEAWDSEQYF. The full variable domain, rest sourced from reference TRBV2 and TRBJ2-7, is EPEVTQTPSHQVTQMGQEVILRCVPISNHLYFYWYRQILGQKVEFLVSFYNNEISEKSEIFDDQFSVERPDGSNFTLKIRSTKLEDSAMYFCASSEAWDSEQYFGPGTRLTVT.

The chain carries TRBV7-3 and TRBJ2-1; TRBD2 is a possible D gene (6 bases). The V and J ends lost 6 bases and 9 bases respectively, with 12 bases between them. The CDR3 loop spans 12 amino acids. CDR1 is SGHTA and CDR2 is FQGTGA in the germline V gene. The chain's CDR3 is CASSLLGGEQFF. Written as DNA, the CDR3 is TGTGCCAGCAGTCTCCTGGGGGGTGAGCAGTTCTTC.

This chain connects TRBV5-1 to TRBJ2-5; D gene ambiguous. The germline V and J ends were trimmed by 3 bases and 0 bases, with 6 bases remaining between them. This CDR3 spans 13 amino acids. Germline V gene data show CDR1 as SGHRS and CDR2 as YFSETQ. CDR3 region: CASSSRNQETQYF. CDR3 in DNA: TGCGCCAGCAGCTCAAGGAACCAAGAGACCCAGTACTTC.